This entry concerns a single TCR beta chain. Germline CDR1 is MNHEY and CDR2 is SVGAGI. This CDR3 comprises 13 residues. Trimming cost V 2 bases and J 4 bases, with 8 bases left between them. Each PCR received spiked synthetic TCR analog templates. Data came from immunoSEQ multiplex PCR; TCRdb stores just in-frame clones and leaves some out. This table holds under 20,000 clones, about four fifths found once. The data stem from a study of PD-L1 blockade in urothelial cancer. Study as a whole: Once treatment had started, blood was analyzed at 3 weeks (second dose) and again at 6 weeks.

Documented time point: peripheral blood 6 weeks after treatment start. Each patient gave between 1 and 8 samples, pretreatment and on-treatment. This specimen consisted of PBMCs, obtained around atezolizumab (anti-PD-L1) treatment. The rearrangement links TRBV6-5 to TRBJ1-1; TRBD1 might be the D (5 bases). The receptor was derived from a man aged 50-59 years with urothelial cancer. CDR3 sequence (DNA): TGTGCCAGCAGTTACGACAGTCTCACTGAAGCTTTCTTT. Translated: CASSYDSLTEAFF.